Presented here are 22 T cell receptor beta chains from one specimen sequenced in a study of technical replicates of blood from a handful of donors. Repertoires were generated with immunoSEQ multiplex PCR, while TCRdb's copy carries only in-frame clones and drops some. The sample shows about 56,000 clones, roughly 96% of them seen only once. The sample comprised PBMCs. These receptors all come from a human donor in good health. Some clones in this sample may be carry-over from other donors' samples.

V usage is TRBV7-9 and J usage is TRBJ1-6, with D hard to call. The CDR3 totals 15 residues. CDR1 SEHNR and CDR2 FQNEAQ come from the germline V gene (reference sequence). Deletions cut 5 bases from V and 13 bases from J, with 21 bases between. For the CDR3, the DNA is TGTGCCAGCAGCCCGACGACATCCCCATGGTCGCCCCTCCACTTT. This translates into CASSPTTSPWSPLHF.

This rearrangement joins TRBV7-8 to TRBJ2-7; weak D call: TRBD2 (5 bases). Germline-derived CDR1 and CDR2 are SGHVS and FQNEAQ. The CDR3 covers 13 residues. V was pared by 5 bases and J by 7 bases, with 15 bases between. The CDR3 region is CASSPRTPGEQYF. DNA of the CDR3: TGTGCCAGCAGCCCAAGGACCCCGGGGGAGCAGTACTTC.

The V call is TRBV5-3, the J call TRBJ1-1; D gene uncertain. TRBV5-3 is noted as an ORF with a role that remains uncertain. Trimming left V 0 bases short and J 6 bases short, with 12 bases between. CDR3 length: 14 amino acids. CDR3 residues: CARSLVLTGPEAFF. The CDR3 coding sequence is TGTGCCAGAAGCTTGGTGTTGACTGGCCCTGAAGCTTTCTTT.

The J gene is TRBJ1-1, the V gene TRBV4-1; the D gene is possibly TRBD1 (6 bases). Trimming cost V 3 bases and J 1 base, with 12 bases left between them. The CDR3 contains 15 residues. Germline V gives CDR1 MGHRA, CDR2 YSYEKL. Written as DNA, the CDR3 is TGCGCCAGCAGCCACCATCGGGGGGCGAACACTGAAGCTTTCTTT. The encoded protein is CASSHHRGANTEAFF.

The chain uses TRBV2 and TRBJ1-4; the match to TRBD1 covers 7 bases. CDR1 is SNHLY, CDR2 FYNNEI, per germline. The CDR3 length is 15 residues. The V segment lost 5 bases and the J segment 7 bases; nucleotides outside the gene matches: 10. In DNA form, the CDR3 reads TGTGCCAGCAGTCATCCCGACAGGGTTATTGAAAAACTGTTTTTT. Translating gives CASSHPDRVIEKLFF.

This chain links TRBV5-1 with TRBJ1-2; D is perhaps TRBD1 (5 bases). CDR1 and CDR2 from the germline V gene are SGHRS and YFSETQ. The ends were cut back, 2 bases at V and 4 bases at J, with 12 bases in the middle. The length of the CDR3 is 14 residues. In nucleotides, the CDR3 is TGCGCCAGCAGCTTCTCCCCGGGGGGCTATGGCTACACCTTC. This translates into CASSFSPGGYGYTF.

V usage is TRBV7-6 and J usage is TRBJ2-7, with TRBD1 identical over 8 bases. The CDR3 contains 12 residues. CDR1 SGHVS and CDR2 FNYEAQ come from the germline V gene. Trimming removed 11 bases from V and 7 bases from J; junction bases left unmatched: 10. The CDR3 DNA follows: TGTGCCGGGACTCGGACAGGGCGGGAGCAGTACTTC. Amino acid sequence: CAGTRTGREQYF.

This chain's CDR3 is CASSEARRGNQPQHF. CDR3 bases: TGTGCCAGCAGTGAAGCCAGGAGGGGCAATCAGCCCCAGCATTTT. V is TRBV2 and J is TRBJ1-5, with D hard to call. The CDR3 sequence is 15 residues long. Trimming pared 0 bases from V and 2 bases from J, leaving 8 bases between. From germline, CDR1 is SNHLY and CDR2 FYNNEI.

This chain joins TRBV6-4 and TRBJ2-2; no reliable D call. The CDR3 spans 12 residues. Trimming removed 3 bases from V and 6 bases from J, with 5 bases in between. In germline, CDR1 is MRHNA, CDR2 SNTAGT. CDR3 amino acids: CASSDRAGELFF. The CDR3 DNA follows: TGTGCCAGCAGTGATCGGGCCGGGGAGCTGTTTTTT.

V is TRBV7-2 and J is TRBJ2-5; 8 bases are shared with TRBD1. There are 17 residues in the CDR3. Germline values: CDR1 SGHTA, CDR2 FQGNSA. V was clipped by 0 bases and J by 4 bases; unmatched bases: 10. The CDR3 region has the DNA TGTGCCAGCAGCTTAGCGTTGGGGACAGGATTCATAGAGACCCAGTACTTC. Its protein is CASSLALGTGFIETQYF.

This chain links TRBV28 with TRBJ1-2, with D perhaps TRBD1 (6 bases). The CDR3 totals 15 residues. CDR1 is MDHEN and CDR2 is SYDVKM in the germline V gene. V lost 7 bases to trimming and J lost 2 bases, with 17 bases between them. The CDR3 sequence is CASTLGGAGNYGYTF. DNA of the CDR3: TGTGCCAGCACCCTAGGGGGGGCGGGGAACTATGGCTACACCTTC.

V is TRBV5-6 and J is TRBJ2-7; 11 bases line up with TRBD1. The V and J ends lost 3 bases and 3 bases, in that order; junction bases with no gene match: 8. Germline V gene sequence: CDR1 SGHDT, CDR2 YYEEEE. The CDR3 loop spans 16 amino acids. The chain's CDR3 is CASSSIQGTGGYEQYF. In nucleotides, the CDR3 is TGTGCCAGCAGCTCGATCCAGGGGACAGGGGGCTACGAGCAGTACTTC. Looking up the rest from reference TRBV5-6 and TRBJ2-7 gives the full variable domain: DAGVTQSPTHLIKTRGQQVTLRCSPKSGHDTVSWYQQALGQGPQFIFQYYEEEERQRGNFPDRFSGHQFPNYSSELNVNALLLGDSALYLCASSSIQGTGGYEQYFGPGTRLTVT.

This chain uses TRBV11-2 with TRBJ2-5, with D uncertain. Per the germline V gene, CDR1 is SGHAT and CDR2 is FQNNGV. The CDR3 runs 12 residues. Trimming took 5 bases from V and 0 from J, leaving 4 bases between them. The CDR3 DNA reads TGTGCCAGCAGCCCGTACCAAGAGACCCAGTACTTC. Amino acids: CASSPYQETQYF.

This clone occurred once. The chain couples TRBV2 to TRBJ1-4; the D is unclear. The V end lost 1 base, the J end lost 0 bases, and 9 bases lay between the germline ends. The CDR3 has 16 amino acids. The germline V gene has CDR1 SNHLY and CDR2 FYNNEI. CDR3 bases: TGTGCCAGCAGTGAAGGTACAGCAGCAACTAATGAAAAACTGTTTTTT. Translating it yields CASSEGTAATNEKLFF. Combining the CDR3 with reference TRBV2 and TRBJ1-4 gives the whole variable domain EPEVTQTPSHQVTQMGQEVILRCVPISNHLYFYWYRQILGQKVEFLVSFYNNEISEKSEIFDDQFSVERPDGSNFTLKIRSTKLEDSAMYFCASSEGTAATNEKLFFGSGTQLSVL.

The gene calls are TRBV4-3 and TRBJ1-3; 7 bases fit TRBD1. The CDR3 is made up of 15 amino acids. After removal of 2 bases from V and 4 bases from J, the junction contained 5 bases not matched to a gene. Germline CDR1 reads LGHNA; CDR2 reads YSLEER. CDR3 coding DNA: TGCGCCAGCAGCCAAACGACAGGGTTCGGAAACACCATATATTTT. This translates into CASSQTTGFGNTIYF.

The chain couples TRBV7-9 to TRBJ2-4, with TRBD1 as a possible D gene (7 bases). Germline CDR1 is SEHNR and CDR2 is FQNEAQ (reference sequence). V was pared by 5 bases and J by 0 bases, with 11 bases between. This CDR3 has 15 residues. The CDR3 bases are TGTGCCAGCAGCCGCGGGACAGAAGCCAAAAACATTCAGTACTTC. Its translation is CASSRGTEAKNIQYF.

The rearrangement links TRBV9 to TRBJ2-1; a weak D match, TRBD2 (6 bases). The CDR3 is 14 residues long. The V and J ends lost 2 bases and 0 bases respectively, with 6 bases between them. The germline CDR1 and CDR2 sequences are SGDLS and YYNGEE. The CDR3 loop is CASSVGGSYNEQFF. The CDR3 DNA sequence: TGTGCCAGCAGCGTGGGGGGCTCCTACAATGAGCAGTTCTTC.

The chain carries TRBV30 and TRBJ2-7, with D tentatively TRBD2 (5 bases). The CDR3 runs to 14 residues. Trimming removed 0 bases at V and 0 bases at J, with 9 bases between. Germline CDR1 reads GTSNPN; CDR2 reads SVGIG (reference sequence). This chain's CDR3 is CAWSVGGSSYEQYF. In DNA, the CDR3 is TGTGCCTGGAGTGTAGGAGGAAGCTCCTACGAGCAGTACTTC.

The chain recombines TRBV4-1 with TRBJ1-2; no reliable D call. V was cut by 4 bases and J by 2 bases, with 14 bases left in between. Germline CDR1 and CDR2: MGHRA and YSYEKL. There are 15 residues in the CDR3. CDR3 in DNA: TGCGCCAGCAGCCCCACCCCGCGGTTGAACTATGGCTACACCTTC. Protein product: CASSPTPRLNYGYTF.

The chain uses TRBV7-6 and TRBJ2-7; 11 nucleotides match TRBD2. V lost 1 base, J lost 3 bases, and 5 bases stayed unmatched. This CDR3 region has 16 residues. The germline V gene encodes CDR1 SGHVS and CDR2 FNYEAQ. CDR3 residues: CASSLESGTSGYEQYF. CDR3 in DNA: TGTGCCAGCAGCTTAGAGTCTGGGACTAGCGGCTACGAGCAGTACTTC.

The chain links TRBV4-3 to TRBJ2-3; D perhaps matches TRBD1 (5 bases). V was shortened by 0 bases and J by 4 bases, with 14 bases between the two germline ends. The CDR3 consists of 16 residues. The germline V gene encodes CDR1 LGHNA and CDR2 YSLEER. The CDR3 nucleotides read TGCGCCAGCAGCCAAGAAGGGGCAGGGTATGCAGATACGCAGTATTTT. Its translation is CASSQEGAGYADTQYF.

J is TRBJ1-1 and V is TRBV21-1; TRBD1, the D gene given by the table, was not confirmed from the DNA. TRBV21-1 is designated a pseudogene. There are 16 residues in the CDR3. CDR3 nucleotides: TGTGCCAGCAGCAGGATGGTGTGGGGGCGGCCGACTGAAGCTTTCTTT. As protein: CASSRMVWGRPTEAFF.